This TCR beta chain derives from a study of shared clonotypes between healthy human individuals. About the study: Per-donor plates numbered three CD4 naive, three CD4 memory, two CD8 naive and one CD8 memory. Study-wide results and caveats: Sorted-subset samples were not fully sequenced, rarefaction indicated. Researchers sampled only blood; tissue repertoires likely differ.

The CDR3 contains 15 residues. The V segment lost 2 bases and the J segment 3 bases; nucleotides outside the gene matches: 5. Per the germline V gene, CDR1 is MGHRA and CDR2 is YSYEKL. In the original workflow: ImmunoSEQ junction-only sequences lacked quality scores, so their filtering differed. Here immunoSEQ multiplex PCR was the method, and the copy in TCRdb shows in-frame clones only, minus some. The D gene and trimming were derived from the DNA, and the V and J assignments and clone size from that table. The table records under 2,000,000 clones, approximately 94% of them present only once. CD8 cells classed as naive were CD45RO-negative and positively selected for CCR7, excluding terminally differentiated effector memory CD45RA+ cells. This clone was counted once. What it binds is not known. The same CDR3 arises from other DNA sequences in this sample as well.

Source material: naive CD8+ T cells sorted from blood. The sequence derives from a man younger than 35 in good health. The chain is built from TRBV4-1 and TRBJ2-7; 9 bases align to TRBD1. CDR3 protein: CASSQPGQGVYEQYF. DNA of the CDR3: TGCGCCAGCAGCCAACCGGGACAGGGAGTCTACGAGCAGTACTTC.